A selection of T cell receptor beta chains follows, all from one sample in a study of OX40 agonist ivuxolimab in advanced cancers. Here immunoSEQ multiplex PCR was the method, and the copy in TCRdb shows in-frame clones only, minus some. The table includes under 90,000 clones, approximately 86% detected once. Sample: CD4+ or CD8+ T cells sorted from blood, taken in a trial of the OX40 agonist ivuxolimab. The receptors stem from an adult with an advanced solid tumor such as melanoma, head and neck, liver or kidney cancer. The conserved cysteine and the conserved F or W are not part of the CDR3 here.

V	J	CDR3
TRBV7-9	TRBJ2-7	ASSPPGVNYEQY
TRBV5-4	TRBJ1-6	ASSLDGRGRSPLH
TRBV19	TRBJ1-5	ASSIPRRTTGQPQH
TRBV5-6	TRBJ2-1	ASSWGASGSDEQF
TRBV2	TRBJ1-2	ASSEEGGAGYGYT
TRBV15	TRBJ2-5	ATSFTLGVGETQY
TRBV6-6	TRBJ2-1	ASSFYRGDNEQF
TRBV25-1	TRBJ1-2	ASSESGTGRSYT
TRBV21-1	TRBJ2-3	ASSKFFGTSSTDTQY
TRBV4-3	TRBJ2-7	ASSQALTRLDEQY
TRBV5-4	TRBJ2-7	ANLETTTREQY
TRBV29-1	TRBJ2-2	SVVNRGTGELF
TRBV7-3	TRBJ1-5	ASSLGWGQPQH
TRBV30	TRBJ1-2	AWSVERAWGYT
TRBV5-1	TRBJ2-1	ASSSDRGGYNEQF
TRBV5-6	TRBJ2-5	ASSLKLAGGPGQETQY
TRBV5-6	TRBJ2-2	ASSLAQQLGSGELF
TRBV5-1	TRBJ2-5	ASWTLEQETQY
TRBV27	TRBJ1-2	ASSSASSGLGYGYT
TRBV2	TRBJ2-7	ASSASSGTYEQY
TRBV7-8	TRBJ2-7	ASSPRRDRGRLYEQY
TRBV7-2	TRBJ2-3	ASSRGTSGWDTQY
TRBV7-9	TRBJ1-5	ASSPQGAGGNQPQH
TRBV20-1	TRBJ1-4	SASQGEKLF
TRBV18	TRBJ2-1	ASSPWDRYNEQF
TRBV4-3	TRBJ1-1	ASSRTGTEAF
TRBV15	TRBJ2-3	ATSSRPTWGTDTQY
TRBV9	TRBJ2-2	ASSVLSENTGELF
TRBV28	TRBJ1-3	ASSFDTLGNTIY
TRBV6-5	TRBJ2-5	ASKLTAYQETQY
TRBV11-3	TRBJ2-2	ASSSTGFTGELF
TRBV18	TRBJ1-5	ASSLQGGNQPQH
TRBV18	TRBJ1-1	ASSPRRNPGTEAF
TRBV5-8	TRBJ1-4	ASSDIGATNEKLF